The 26 T cell receptor beta chains below all came from one sample that was sequenced in a study of blood T cell repertoires in COVID-19. Sequencing used immunoSEQ multiplex PCR; TCRdb keeps in-frame clones, though not all of them. This sample has some 150,000 clones, with 85% to 90% found just once. The sequenced material came from peripheral blood. These receptors were obtained from a woman in her thirties or forties with acute or convalescent COVID-19.

This clone came up once. The chain combines TRBV9 with TRBJ2-2; a possible D gene is TRBD2 (6 bases). The CDR3 is 16 amino acids. V was pared by 4 bases and J by 3 bases, with 16 bases between. Germline values: CDR1 SGDLS, CDR2 YYNGEE. CDR3 residues: CASSLSSGTHTGELFF. The CDR3 DNA is TGTGCCAGCAGCCTTTCCTCCGGGACTCACACCGGGGAGCTGTTTTTT.

The rearrangement joins TRBV6-5 to TRBJ2-3, with D perhaps TRBD2 (6 bases). Germline values: CDR1 MNHEY, CDR2 SVGAGI. V lost 7 bases and J lost 0, with 14 bases in between. This CDR3 region has 15 residues. The CDR3 loop reads CASTPIRGSTDTQYF. The CDR3 nucleotides are TGTGCCAGCACCCCAATCCGGGGGAGCACAGATACGCAGTATTTT.

The gene calls are TRBV5-4 and TRBJ1-2; D is unclear. V was cut by 4 bases and J by 14 bases, with 9 bases left in between. The CDR3 contains 9 residues. Germline values: CDR1 SGHNT, CDR2 YYREEE (reference sequence). The DNA for the CDR3 is TGTGCCAGCAGCACTCCACTTACCTTC. It yields the protein CASSTPLTF. Based on the CDR3 plus reference TRBV5-4 and TRBJ1-2, the full variable domain is ETGVTQSPTHLIKTRGQQVTLRCSSQSGHNTVSWYQQALGQGPQFIFQYYREEENGRGNFPPRFSGLQFPNYSSELNVNALELDDSALYLCASSTPLTFGSGTRLTVV.

The genes are TRBV12-5 and TRBJ2-1; D is possibly TRBD2 (5 bases). The CDR3 runs 15 residues. The germline V gene encodes CDR1 LGHNT and CDR2 FRNRAP. Trimming took 5 bases from V and 0 from J, leaving 11 bases between them. The CDR3 loop is CASGRDISSYNEQFF. The CDR3, as DNA: TGTGCTAGTGGTCGGGATATTAGCTCCTACAATGAGCAGTTCTTC.

The CDR3 region is CASSIQGIDAGELFF. The CDR3 DNA reads as TGTGCCAGCAGTATTCAGGGGATCGACGCCGGGGAGCTGTTTTTT. This chain uses TRBV11-2 with TRBJ2-2, with D possibly being TRBD1 (6 bases). The CDR3 consists of 15 residues. Germline-derived CDR1 and CDR2 are SGHAT and FQNNGV. V shed 6 bases and J shed 6 bases, with 17 bases lying between them.

The chain has TRBV12-5 and TRBJ2-3; 11 bases fit TRBD2. V was clipped by 6 bases and J by 2 bases; unmatched bases: 13. Germline CDR1 reads LGHNT; CDR2 reads FRNRAP. The CDR3 contains 18 residues. The CDR3 loop is CASGLLAGVLRNTDTQYF. The CDR3 bases are TGTGCTAGTGGCCTACTAGCGGGGGTTTTGAGAAACACAGATACGCAGTATTTT.

This chain connects TRBV21-1 to TRBJ2-1; the table's D gene call, TRBD2, was not cross checked with the DNA. TRBV21-1 is tagged as a pseudogene. The CDR3 totals 9 residues. The CDR3 DNA reads TGTGCCAGGGGGGGGCATATGGTCTTC. Amino acid sequence: CARGGHMVF.

The chain has TRBV18 and TRBJ2-3; TRBD2 is a possible D gene (5 bases). V was trimmed by 1 base and J by 2 bases, leaving 7 bases between them. The CDR3 is made up of 14 amino acids. CDR1 is KGHSH and CDR2 is LQKENI in the germline V gene. This CDR3 reads CASSPLANTDTQYF. CDR3 nucleotides: TGTGCCAGCTCACCACTAGCGAACACAGATACGCAGTATTTT. The whole variable domain, filled in from reference TRBV18 and TRBJ2-3, reads NAGVMQNPRHLVRRRGQEARLRCSPMKGHSHVYWYRQLPEEGLKFMVYLQKENIIDESGMPKERFSAEFPKEGPSILRIQQVVRGDSAAYFCASSPLANTDTQYFGPGTRLTVL.

The chain links TRBV3-1 (or the pseudogene TRBV3-2) to TRBJ2-1, with D possibly matching TRBD2 (5 bases). The length of the CDR3 is 14 residues. V lost 8 bases and J 0 bases, leaving 11 bases between the germline ends. Germline V CDR1 and CDR2: LGHDT, YNNKEL (reference sequence). CDR3 in amino acids: CASGRGGSYNEQFF. CDR3 in DNA: TGTGCCAGCGGTCGCGGAGGCTCCTACAATGAGCAGTTCTTC.

The chain recombines TRBV13 with TRBJ1-3; tentative D call: TRBD1 (6 bases). Trimming left V 3 bases short and J 0 bases short, with 12 bases between. The CDR3 loop spans 16 amino acids. Germline V lookup: CDR1 PRHDT, CDR2 FYEKMQ (reference sequence). CDR3 amino acids: CASSFVQGYSGNTIYF. Here the CDR3 DNA reads TGTGCCAGCAGCTTCGTCCAGGGGTACTCTGGAAACACCATATATTTT.

This chain joins TRBV5-1 and TRBJ2-6; D perhaps matches TRBD2 (6 bases). The V and J ends lost 3 bases and 0 bases respectively, with 16 bases between them. Germline V gene data show CDR1 as SGHRS and CDR2 as YFSETQ. This CDR3 is 18 amino acids long. The chain's CDR3 is CASSWGSSGTSGANVLTF. The CDR3 DNA follows: TGCGCCAGCAGCTGGGGAAGTAGCGGCACCTCTGGGGCCAACGTCCTGACTTTC.

The chain uses TRBV10-1 and TRBJ1-1; TRBD1 aligns across 7 bases. V shed 4 bases, J shed 6 bases, and the junction held 11 bases outside the gene matches. This CDR3 comprises 15 residues. Germline CDR1 reads WNHNN; CDR2 reads SYGVQD (reference sequence). CDR3 nucleotides: TGCGCCAGCAGTGGCGGTGGACAGGACCCAGCTGAAGCTTTCTTT. It encodes CASSGGGQDPAEAFF.

V is TRBV2 and J is TRBJ2-7; 12 nucleotides align to TRBD2. Unmatched junction bases numbered 8, after V lost 3 bases and J lost 2 bases. There are 17 residues in the CDR3. In germline, CDR1 is SNHLY, CDR2 FYNNEI. CDR3 sequence reads: CASSDGLAGFTPYEQYF. In nucleotides, the CDR3 is TGTGCCAGCAGTGATGGACTAGCGGGATTTACACCCTACGAGCAGTACTTC.

V usage is TRBV29-1 and J usage is TRBJ2-3, with 11 bases aligning to TRBD2. Germline trimming cut 6 bases from V and 0 bases from J; bases unmatched to any gene: 8. The CDR3 length is 16 residues. The germline V gene has CDR1 SQVTM and CDR2 ANQGSEA. The CDR3, as DNA: TGCAGCGTAGATAGCGGGGGGGCATCTAGCACAGATACGCAGTATTTT. Its translation is CSVDSGGASSTDTQYF.

This clone was detected only a few times. This chain joins TRBV29-1 and TRBJ2-3, with D tentatively TRBD2 (6 bases). With 6 bases removed from V and 1 base from J, the gap between germline ends came to 14 bases. Germline V gives CDR1 SQVTM, CDR2 ANQGSEA. CDR3 length: 14 residues. CDR3: CSVPPGLRTDTQYF. For the CDR3, the DNA is TGCAGCGTCCCCCCGGGACTTCGCACAGATACGCAGTATTTT.

The rearrangement links TRBV20-1 to TRBJ2-7, with 7 bases matching TRBD2. CDR1 and CDR2 (germline): DFQATT, SNEGSKA (reference sequence). The V segment lost 3 bases and the J segment 1 base; nucleotides outside the gene matches: 6. The CDR3 runs to 14 residues. The CDR3 spells CSASPPSGSYEQYF. The CDR3 coding sequence is TGCAGTGCTAGTCCTCCTAGCGGATCCTACGAGCAGTACTTC.

The chain carries TRBV5-6 and TRBJ2-7; TRBD2 agrees at 10 bases. Trimming took 5 bases from V and 2 from J; bases not matched to a gene: 1. CDR1 and CDR2 from the germline V gene are SGHDT and YYEEEE. CDR3 length: 13 residues. The CDR3 nucleotides are TGTGCCAGCAGAGCGGGAGGGCCCTACGAGCAGTACTTC. This codes for CASRAGGPYEQYF.

The genes are TRBV5-8 and TRBJ2-1; D is perhaps TRBD2 (6 bases). This CDR3 is 16 amino acids long. V lost 0 bases, J lost 9 bases, and 19 bases lay in between. Germline CDR1 SGHTS, CDR2 YDEGEE. The CDR3 DNA is TGTGCCAGCAGCTTGGAGTCGGGGGTAGCGATGGGTGAGCAGTTCTTC. Translated: CASSLESGVAMGEQFF.

For this clone: One end of the junction is discordant with germline, which a read error may explain. This sequence joins TRBV27 and TRBJ2-2; 9 nucleotides agree with TRBD1. Germline V CDR1 and CDR2: MNHEY, SMNVEV (reference sequence). The CDR3 is 16 amino acids. CDR3 residues: CASSFPGTGYTGELFF. CDR3 bases: TGTGCCAGCAGTTTTCCCGGGACAGGGTACACTGGGGAGCTGTTTTTT.

The rearrangement uses TRBV28 and TRBJ1-5; D is undetermined. Per germline, CDR1 MDHEN and CDR2 SYDVKM. The CDR3 has 14 residues. The V end lost 11 bases, the J end lost 0 bases, and 14 bases lay between the germline ends. CDR3 protein: CACSTSFSNQPQHF. CDR3 nucleotides: TGTGCCTGTTCGACTAGCTTTAGCAATCAGCCCCAGCATTTT.

The chain joins TRBV28 to TRBJ1-1; tentative D call: TRBD1 (5 bases). CDR1 and CDR2 from the germline V gene are MDHEN and SYDVKM. CDR3 length: 13 residues. Trimming shortened V by 6 bases and J by 0 bases, and 8 bases separated the two germline ends. The CDR3 loop reads CASRTTVNTEAFF. The CDR3 nucleotides read TGTGCCAGCAGAACGACAGTGAACACTGAAGCTTTCTTT. Complete variable domain (other parts from reference TRBV28 and TRBJ1-1): DVKVTQSSRYLVKRTGEKVFLECVQDMDHENMFWYRQDPGLGLRLIYFSYDVKMKEKGDIPEGYSVSREKKERFSLILESASTNQTSMYLCASRTTVNTEAFFGQGTRLTVV.

A single count supports this clone. This chain's CDR3 is CASSFSSYEQYF. CDR3 nucleotides: TGTGCCAGCAGCTTTAGCAGCTACGAGCAGTACTTC. The rearrangement joins TRBV5-5 to TRBJ2-7; D unclear. Germline CDR1 SGHKS, CDR2 YYEKEE (reference sequence). The CDR3 totals 12 residues. Trimming stripped 2 bases from V and 3 bases from J, with 6 bases between.

The table lists this clone with a count of one. The CDR3 DNA is TGTGCCACCAGTGATCCAACGACAGTCGCCGGGGAGCTGTTTTTT. Amino acid sequence: CATSDPTTVAGELFF. This chain links TRBV24-1 with TRBJ2-2, with a possible D match to TRBD1 (5 bases). Between the trimmed V and J ends, which lost 3 bases and 6 bases, there was a span of 13 bases. Germline CDR1 is KGHDR and CDR2 is SFDVKD. This CDR3 is 15 amino acids long.

This sequence joins TRBV19 and TRBJ2-3, with a weak D call TRBD1 (7 bases). V lost 8 bases and J lost 1, with 16 bases in between. Germline assignment: CDR1 LNHDA and CDR2 SQIVND (reference sequence). CDR3 length equals 15 residues. In DNA form, the CDR3 reads TGTGCCAGTTATCCCAGGGGGGCGGGCACAGATACGCAGTATTTT. This encodes CASYPRGAGTDTQYF.

This rearrangement joins TRBV5-4 to TRBJ1-1; 9 bases are a match to TRBD1. This CDR3 is built from 16 residues. Per germline, CDR1 SGHNT and CDR2 YYREEE (reference sequence). V lost 0 bases, J lost 0 bases, and 3 bases stayed unmatched. The CDR3 loop reads CASSLVGQGMNTEAFF. In DNA, the CDR3 is TGTGCCAGCAGCTTGGTGGGACAGGGAATGAACACTGAAGCTTTCTTT.

The V and J genes are TRBV28 and TRBJ2-6, with D uncertain. There are 16 residues in the CDR3. Germline-derived CDR1 and CDR2 are MDHEN and SYDVKM. V was pared by 6 bases and J by 2 bases, with 14 bases between. CDR3 DNA: TGTGCCAGCAGCTCCCCACTCCATGCTGGGGCCAACGTCCTGACTTTC. It codes for CASSSPLHAGANVLTF. Together with reference TRBV28 and TRBJ2-6, the CDR3 gives the full variable domain: DVKVTQSSRYLVKRTGEKVFLECVQDMDHENMFWYRQDPGLGLRLIYFSYDVKMKEKGDIPEGYSVSREKKERFSLILESASTNQTSMYLCASSSPLHAGANVLTFGAGSRLTVL.